The sequence of this T cell receptor beta chain was determined in a study of OX40 agonist ivuxolimab in advanced cancers. Study-wide results and limits: CD4+ and CD8+ blood T cells expanded clonally by week 6 at 0.1 to 3.0 mg/kg.

Points on this clone: The antigen remains unidentified.

Here immunoSEQ multiplex PCR was the method, and the copy in TCRdb shows in-frame clones only, minus some. In the table there are fewer than 85,000 clones, 65% to 85% of which are singletons. The CDR3 sequence is 17 residues long. The V gene lost 3 bases and the J gene lost 7 bases, with 21 bases spanning the gap. Germline loops: CDR1 LNHDA, CDR2 SQIVND (reference sequence). This receptor was obtained from an adult with an advanced solid tumor such as melanoma, head and neck, liver or kidney cancer. Sequenced here: CD4+ or CD8+ T cells sorted from blood, sampled in a trial of the OX40 agonist ivuxolimab. This chain connects TRBV19 to TRBJ1-4; D unresolved. CDR3 bases: TGTGCCAGTAGTATCTTGGCCCGTACCTGGGCAGGTGAAAAACTGTTTTTT. Translated, it gives CASSILARTWAGEKLFF.